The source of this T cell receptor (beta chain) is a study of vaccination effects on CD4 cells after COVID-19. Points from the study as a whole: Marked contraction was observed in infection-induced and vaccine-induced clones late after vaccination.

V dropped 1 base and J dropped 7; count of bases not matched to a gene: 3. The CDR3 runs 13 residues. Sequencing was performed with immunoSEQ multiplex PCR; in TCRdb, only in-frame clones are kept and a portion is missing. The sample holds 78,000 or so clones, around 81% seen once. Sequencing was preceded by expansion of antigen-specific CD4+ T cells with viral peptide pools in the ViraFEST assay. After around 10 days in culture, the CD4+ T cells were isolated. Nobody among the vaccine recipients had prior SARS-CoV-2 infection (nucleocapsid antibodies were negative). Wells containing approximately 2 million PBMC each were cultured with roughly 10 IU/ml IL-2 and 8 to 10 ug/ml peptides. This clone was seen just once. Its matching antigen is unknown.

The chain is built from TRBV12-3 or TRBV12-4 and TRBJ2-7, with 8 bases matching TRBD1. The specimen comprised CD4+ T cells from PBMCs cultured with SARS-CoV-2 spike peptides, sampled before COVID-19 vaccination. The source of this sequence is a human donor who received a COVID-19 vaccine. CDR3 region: CASSLGTGREQYV. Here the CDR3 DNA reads TGTGCCAGCAGTTTAGGGACAGGGCGAGAGCAGTACGTC.